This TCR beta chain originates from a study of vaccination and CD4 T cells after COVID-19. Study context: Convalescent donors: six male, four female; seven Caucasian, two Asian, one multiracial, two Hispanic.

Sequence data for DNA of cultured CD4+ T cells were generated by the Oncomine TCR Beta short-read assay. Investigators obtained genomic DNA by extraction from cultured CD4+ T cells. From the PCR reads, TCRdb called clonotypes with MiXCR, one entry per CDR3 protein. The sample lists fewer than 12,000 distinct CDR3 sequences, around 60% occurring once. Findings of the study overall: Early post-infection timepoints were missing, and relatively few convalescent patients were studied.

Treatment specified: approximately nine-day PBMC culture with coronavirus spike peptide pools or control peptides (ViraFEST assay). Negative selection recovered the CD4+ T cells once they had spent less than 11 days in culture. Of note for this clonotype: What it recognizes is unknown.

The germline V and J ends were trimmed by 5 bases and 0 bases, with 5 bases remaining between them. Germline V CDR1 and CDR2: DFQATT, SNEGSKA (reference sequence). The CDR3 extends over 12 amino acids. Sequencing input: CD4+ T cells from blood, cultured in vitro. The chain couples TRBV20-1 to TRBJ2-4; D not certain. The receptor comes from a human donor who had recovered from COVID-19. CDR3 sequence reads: CSARGAKNIQYF. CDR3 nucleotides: TGCAGTGCTCGAGGAGCCAAAAACATTCAGTACTTC.